The following is a T cell receptor beta chain sequence with its context. The antigen remains unidentified. This sample was taken from a study of shared clonotypes between healthy human individuals. Findings and caveats of the study: Among donors, clonotype sharing was expected to be affected by sequencing depth.

With 3 bases removed from V and 0 bases from J, the gap between germline ends came to 15 bases. The CDR3 length is 17 residues. CDR1 and CDR2 (germline): MGHRA, YSYEKL. Into CD45RA+ naive and CD45RA-negative memory subsets, the CD4+ cells were split. Assay runs were performed at deep level. TCRdb keeps only in-frame clones here, not all; method: immunoSEQ multiplex PCR. The sample yields a few million clones, 85% to 95% seen once. The receptor was isolated from a man aged 18 to 30 in good health. Sequencing was performed on naive CD4+ T cells sorted from blood. Subset specified: CD45RA+ positively selected. This chain links TRBV4-1 with TRBJ2-1; D possibly corresponds to TRBD2 (5 bases). In DNA form, the CDR3 reads TGCGCCAGCAGCCAGGGAATTTTGAGCGGCTCCTACAATGAGCAGTTCTTC. Its translation is CASSQGILSGSYNEQFF.